What follows describes a single TCR beta chain. Its antigen is not identified. V lost 6 bases and J lost 2, with 11 bases in between. Germline V gives CDR1 SNHLY, CDR2 FYNNEI. CDR3 length: 13 amino acids. For CDR3 and TCR beta VDJ profiling, genomic DNA was the template used. TCRdb re-called the reads with MiXCR, one entry per CDR3 protein. This table holds some 92,000 distinct CDR3 sequences, approximately 73% found once. This sample stems from a study of CD8+CD57+ T cells in acquired aplastic anemia. Study in general: Recorded DNA amounts for sorted CD4+ and CD8+ cells had an average of 3.2 ug.

The study's findings and limits: Patients had fewer than 35 CD8+ CDR3 sequences in common with controls (the shared set).

By flow cytometry, patients selected for sequencing had shown an expansion of CD8+CD57+ cells. Blood came from patients not yet given any therapy. Material for sequencing was sorted CD4+, CD8+, or CD8+CD57+ T cells (not recorded which) from PBMCs. The receptor was derived from a human donor with aplastic anemia. This chain links TRBV2 with TRBJ2-7; D is perhaps TRBD1 (5 bases). The DNA for the CDR3 is TGTGCCAGCAGCCGACAGTTCCCCTACGAGCAGTACTTC. Its translation is CASSRQFPYEQYF. The variable domain in full, with the rest retrieved from reference TRBV2 and TRBJ2-7, is EPEVTQTPSHQVTQMGQEVILRCVPISNHLYFYWYRQILGQKVEFLVSFYNNEISEKSEIFDDQFSVERPDGSNFTLKIRSTKLEDSAMYFCASSRQFPYEQYFGPGTRLTVT.